This T cell receptor beta chain was sequenced for a study of cytomegalovirus exposure and HLA in healthy donors. There are 14 residues in the CDR3. V was cut by 4 bases and J by 5 bases, with 14 bases left in between. Germline V gene lookup returns CDR1 SNHLY and CDR2 FYNNEI. PCR primers comprised 60 Vbeta and 13 Jbeta primers. Assay: immunoSEQ multiplex PCR; the TCRdb copy retains only in-frame clones and omits some. The repertoire holds some 140,000 clones, with roughly 76% as singletons. V and J are TRBV2 and TRBJ2-5, with TRBD1 as a possible D gene (6 bases). The sample taken for sequencing was PBMCs. This receptor was obtained from a woman aged 40-49 years in good health and CMV-seronegative. The CDR3 nucleotides are TGTGCCAGCAGTGTGTCCCAGGGGATGGAGACCCAGTACTTC. Amino acids: CASSVSQGMETQYF.